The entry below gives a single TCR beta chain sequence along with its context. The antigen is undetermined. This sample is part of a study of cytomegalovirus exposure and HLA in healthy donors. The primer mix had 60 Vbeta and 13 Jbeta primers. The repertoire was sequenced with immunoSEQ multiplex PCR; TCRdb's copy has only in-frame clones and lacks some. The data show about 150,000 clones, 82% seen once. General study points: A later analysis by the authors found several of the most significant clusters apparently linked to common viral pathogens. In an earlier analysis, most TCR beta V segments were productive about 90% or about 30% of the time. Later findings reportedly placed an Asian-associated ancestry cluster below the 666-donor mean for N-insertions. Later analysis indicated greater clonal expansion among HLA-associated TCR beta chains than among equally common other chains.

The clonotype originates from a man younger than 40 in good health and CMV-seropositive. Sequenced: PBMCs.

The CDR3 sequence: CARRLAGLPYEQYF. CDR3 DNA: TGTGCCAGGAGACTAGCGGGACTACCCTACGAGCAGTACTTC. V and J are TRBV10-3 and TRBJ2-5; 11 bases align to TRBD2. The J call may not be correct, given that the DNA end is closer to TRBJ2-7. CDR1 is ENHRY and CDR2 is SYGVKD in the germline V gene. The CDR3 consists of 14 residues.